The clone carrying this T cell receptor (beta chain) was seen many times. Beta-chain TCR CDR3 regions were amplified from RNA transcripts. First-round RT-PCR with HTBI primers preceded a second-round multiplex PCR. One entry per CDR3 protein results from TCRdb running MiXCR on the multiplex PCR reads. This table holds about 550,000 distinct CDR3 sequences, 35% to 40% found once. This record belongs to a study of Graves' ophthalmopathy and Graves' hyperthyroidism. The clonotype comes from an adult man with Graves' hyperthyroidism. Sequences were obtained from peripheral blood or thyroid tissue (not recorded which).

For the CDR3, the DNA is TGTGCCATCAGTGAGCCGGTCGGGGCGGTCGGTGAAGCTTTCTTT. Protein sequence: CAISEPVGAVGEAFF. This sequence joins TRBV10-3 and TRBJ1-1, with a possible D match to TRBD1 (5 bases). Trimming pared 2 bases from V and 7 bases from J, leaving 17 bases between. The CDR3 spans 15 residues. The germline V gene encodes CDR1 ENHRY and CDR2 SYGVKD.